These T cell receptor beta chains were read from a single sample in a study of cytomegalovirus exposure and HLA in healthy donors. Measured with immunoSEQ multiplex PCR; TCRdb has only the in-frame clones, and not every one. This table has 100,000 or so clones, 84% appearing once. The sequenced material came from PBMCs. These receptors came from a man between 18 and 29 years old in good health and CMV-seronegative. Each CDR3 is given with its conserved first and last residue. The D gene is left open where the match is weak. Size is omitted from some rows. Given values are once, few, many or a class for expanded clones.

>TRBJ1-2|few|TRBD1|TRBV7-8
TGTGCCAGCACCCCTCCCGGGACAGGGAAGGTAAGGTATGGCTACACCTTC
CASTPPGTGKVRYGYTF
>TRBJ1-2|.|TRBD1|TRBV2
TGTGCCAGCAGCCTACGACAGGGGGCCGGCTATGGCTACACCTTC
CASSLRQGAGYGYTF
>TRBJ2-7|.|TRBD2|TRBV4-3
TGCGCCAGCAGCCAAGGACTAGCGGGAGAGTACGAGCAGTACTTC
CASSQGLAGEYEQYF
>TRBJ2-3|.|TRBD1|TRBV25-1
TGTGCCAGCAGAGCCTCCACAGGGGACACAGATACGCAGTATTTT
CASRASTGDTDTQYF
>TRBJ2-7|.|.|TRBV7-8
TGTGCCAGCAGCTCACGGGAGCAGGGCGAGCAGTACTTC
CASSSREQGEQYF
>TRBJ2-7|.|.|TRBV13
TGTGCCAGCAGCTTAAGGGGTCAGGTTGGCTACGAGCAGTACTTC
CASSLRGQVGYEQYF
>TRBJ2-7|.|.|TRBV19
TGTGCCAGTAGTTCCCGAGGGCGGGGGCAGTACTTC
CASSSRGRGQYF
>TRBJ2-7|.|TRBD1|TRBV18
TGTGCCAGCTCAGGGGACAGATCCTACGAGCAGTACTTC
CASSGDRSYEQYF
>TRBJ1-2|.|.|TRBV27
TGTGCCAGCAGAGGCGGCGCAGACCCCATCAACTATGGCTACACCTTC
CASRGGADPINYGYTF
>TRBJ2-2|.|.|TRBV9
TGTGCCAGCAGCGTAGTACAGGATAACACCGGGGAGCTGTTTTTT
CASSVVQDNTGELFF
>TRBJ1-2|.|.|TRBV6-5
TGTGCCAGCGCAGGGGCTAACTATGGCTACACCTTC
CASAGANYGYTF
>TRBJ1-4|.|TRBD1|TRBV7-9
TGTGCCAGCAGCTTAGGAATTACAGGGGCAACTAATGAAAAACTGTTTTTT
CASSLGITGATNEKLFF
>TRBJ1-3|once|TRBD1|TRBV28
TGTGCCAGCACTCCCGGGACAGACCCCATTGGGGTCAACACCATATATTTT
CASTPGTDPIGVNTIYF
>TRBJ2-7|.|TRBD1|TRBV30
TGTGCCTGGAGTCACCTGGGGGACAGGGGATACGAGCAGTACTTC
CAWSHLGDRGYEQYF
>TRBJ2-7|few|TRBD2|TRBV14
TGTGCCAGCAGCCGCCTTAGCGGGAGGGCCTCCTACTTC
CASSRLSGRASYF
>TRBJ1-1|.|TRBD1|TRBV29-1
TGCAGCGTGGGACAGGGTCAAGCTTTCTTT
CSVGQGQAFF
>TRBJ2-3|.|TRBD1|TRBV27
TGTGCCAGCAGTCAAGGGACAGGGGGGGCCGTAGATACGCAGTATTTT
CASSQGTGGAVDTQYF
>TRBJ2-7|.|.|TRBV5-1
TGCGCCAGCAGCTTACAGGGCTACGAGCAGTACTTC
CASSLQGYEQYF
>TRBJ1-4|.|.|TRBV19
TGTGCCAGTAGTTTTGGCCCTGAAAAACTGTTTTTT
CASSFGPEKLFF
>TRBJ2-3|once|TRBD2|TRBV29-1
TGCAGCGTACTCGGGACTAGCGGCTCTAGCACAGATACGCAGTATTTT
CSVLGTSGSSTDTQYF
>TRBJ2-1|.|.|TRBV28
TGTGCCAGCAGCCTCCGGGATGAGCAGTTCTTC
CASSLRDEQFF
>TRBJ1-1|.|.|TRBV7-6
TGTGCCAGCAGCCCACCCTCAGGAGGAACTGAAGCTTTCTTT
CASSPPSGGTEAFF
>TRBJ2-7|.|TRBD2|TRBV13
TGTGCCAGCAGCAAAACTAGCGGGAGTTTACGCGAGCAGTACTTC
CASSKTSGSLREQYF
>TRBJ2-7|.|TRBD2|TRBV6-6
TGTGCCAGCAGTCCTTTCTTGCGGGAGGTCTCCTACGAGCAGTACTTC
CASSPFLREVSYEQYF
>TRBJ1-5|.|TRBD1|TRBV5-1
TGCGCCAGCAGATTGGGCAGGGGGAATCAGCCCCAGCATTTT
CASRLGRGNQPQHF
>TRBJ2-7|.|TRBD2|TRBV19
TGTGCCAGTAGTATAGTCTGGGAGGGAATCCCCTCTGGGCAGTACTTC
CASSIVWEGIPSGQYF
>TRBJ1-1|.|.|TRBV30
TGTGCCTGGGGAACAGGCGAAGCTTTCTTT
CAWGTGEAFF
>TRBJ1-4|.|TRBD1|TRBV7-9
TGTGCCGGCGGGACAGGGGATGAAAAACTGTTTTTT
CAGGTGDEKLFF
>TRBJ2-1|once|TRBD2|TRBV25-1
TGTGCCAGCAGTGAACGGGGAGCGGGGAATGAGCAGTTCTTC
CASSERGAGNEQFF
>TRBJ1-2|.|.|TRBV10-2
TGCGCCAGCAGCTCTTGGCCCACTAACTATGGCTACACCTTC
CASSSWPTNYGYTF
>TRBJ1-2|.|.|TRBV5-1
TGCGCCAGCAGCCGGGAGGGACCCACTAACTATGGCTACACCTTC
CASSREGPTNYGYTF
>TRBJ1-5|.|.|TRBV21-1
TGTGCCAGCAGCAAAGGACAGGGCAGGTGGAGGGGCAATCAGCCCCAGCATTTT
CASSKGQGRWRGNQPQHF
>TRBJ1-1|.|TRBD1|TRBV25-1
TGTGCCAGCAGTCCGGGACAGGCGATGAACACTGAAGCTTTCTTT
CASSPGQAMNTEAFF
>TRBJ1-1|few|.|TRBV6-5
TGTGCCACCCGTTGGACAGCCAACACTGAAGCTTTCTTT
CATRWTANTEAFF
>TRBJ2-7|.|.|TRBV30
TGTGCCTGGAGTGGGAACAGGGCCTCCTACGAGCAGTACTTC
CAWSGNRASYEQYF
>TRBJ2-3|.|.|TRBV9
TGTGCCAGCAGCGTAGGCGCAATGGGGCTCACAGATACGCAGTATTTT
CASSVGAMGLTDTQYF
>TRBJ2-7|.|TRBD2|TRBV2
TGTGCCAGCAAAGGATCCGGGACTAGCGAGACCATGGAGCAGTACTTC
CASKGSGTSETMEQYF
>TRBJ2-7|.|.|TRBV5-4
TGTGCCAGCAGCTTGGCCGCAGGGCCTGAAGAGCAGTACTTC
CASSLAAGPEEQYF
>TRBJ2-7|once|TRBD2|TRBV7-9
TGTGCCAGCAGCTCAATTAGCGGGTCTCTAGCAAGGGAGCAGTACTTC
CASSSISGSLAREQYF
>TRBJ1-5|.|TRBD1|TRBV19
TGTGCCAGTAGTATCCTCGGACAGGGGCTCTATAGCAATCAGCCCCAGCATTTT
CASSILGQGLYSNQPQHF
>TRBJ2-1|once|TRBD2|TRBV6-5
TGTGCCAGCAGTCCCCTGGGGGGGGGCAATGAGCAGTTCTTC
CASSPLGGGNEQFF
>TRBJ1-2|.|.|TRBV28
TGTGCCAGCAGTTTTAATGGGCGGGACTATGGCTACACCTTC
CASSFNGRDYGYTF
>TRBJ2-3|.|.|TRBV7-3
TGTGCCAGCAGTCAACGAGGGGGTAGGGATACGCAGTATTTT
CASSQRGGRDTQYF
>TRBJ1-1|.|TRBD1|TRBV2
TGTGCCAGCGGGGGAACAGGGGGCCGTAACACTGAAGCTTTCTTT
CASGGTGGRNTEAFF
>TRBJ1-2|.|.|TRBV7-9
TGTGCCAGCAGCCCACAGGCTCAGCCGCTTTATGGCTACACCTTC
CASSPQAQPLYGYTF
>TRBJ1-5|once|.|TRBV7-2
TGTGCCAGCAGCCTAAGCCTACTAGCTCAGCCCCAGCATTTT
CASSLSLLAQPQHF